This T cell receptor beta chain was sequenced during a study of PD-1 blockade in classical Hodgkin lymphoma. Profiling relied on immunoSEQ multiplex PCR, and the TCRdb table lists in-frame clones only, not all of them. The repertoire holds about 17,000 clones, with around 90% as singletons. Germline V gives CDR1 MGHRA, CDR2 YSYEKL. With 4 bases removed from V and 9 bases from J, the gap between germline ends came to 13 bases. CDR3 length: 13 amino acids. Notes on this clone: The antigen remains unidentified.

The study, taken as a whole, reports: The drivers behind the repertoire differences, possibly disease activity or prior therapy, remain undefined. Healthy donors reportedly exceeded newly diagnosed patients in baseline TCR diversity.

The time point is: newly diagnosed, previously untreated cHL patient sample. PBMCs representing newly diagnosed, untreated classical Hodgkin lymphoma functioned as the comparison. V usage is TRBV4-1 and J usage is TRBJ1-3; D unresolved. The TCR sequence derives from a human donor with classical Hodgkin lymphoma. The specimen was peripheral blood mononuclear cells (PBMCs). The CDR3 spells CASSLSSGGTIYF. CDR3 bases: TGCGCCAGCAGCCTCTCCAGCGGAGGCACCATATATTTT.